This T cell receptor beta chain was identified in a study of blood T cell repertoires in COVID-19. Study context: Italy, Spain and the United States were the sources of the convalescent and acute COVID-19 samples.

The CDR3 has 15 amino acids. Which cohort a participant joined came from the clinical history participants gave. The authors' processing: Estimation of nucleated cell counts was performed using reference gene primer amplification. Method: immunoSEQ multiplex PCR; TCRdb's copy keeps in-frame clones and lacks some. V and J calls and clone size are as listed in that table; D and trimming were resolved from the DNA. The sample shows about 240,000 clones, 80% to 90% of them seen only once. The material sequenced was PBMCs or T cells enriched from blood (not recorded which). V is TRBV21-1 and J is TRBJ1-5; the table's D call of TRBD1 was not tested on the DNA. TRBV21-1 is tagged as a pseudogene. This TCR came from a woman between 40 and 55 years old who had been exposed to COVID-19. Here the CDR3 reads CASSRTGYSNQPQHF. CDR3 nucleotide sequence: TGTGCCAGCAGCCGGACAGGTTATAGCAATCAGCCCCAGCATTTT.